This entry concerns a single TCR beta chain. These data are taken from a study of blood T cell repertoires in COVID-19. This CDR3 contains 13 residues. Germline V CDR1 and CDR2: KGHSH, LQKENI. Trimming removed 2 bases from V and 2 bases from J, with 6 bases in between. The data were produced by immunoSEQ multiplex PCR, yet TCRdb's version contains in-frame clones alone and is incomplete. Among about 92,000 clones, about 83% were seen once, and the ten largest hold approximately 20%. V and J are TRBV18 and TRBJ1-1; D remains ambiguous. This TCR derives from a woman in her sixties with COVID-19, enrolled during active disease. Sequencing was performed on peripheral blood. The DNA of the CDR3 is TGTGCCAGCTCACCAGGTAGTAACACTGAAGCTTTCTTT. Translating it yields CASSPGSNTEAFF. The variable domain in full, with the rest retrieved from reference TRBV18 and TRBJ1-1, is NAGVMQNPRHLVRRRGQEARLRCSPMKGHSHVYWYRQLPEEGLKFMVYLQKENIIDESGMPKERFSAEFPKEGPSILRIQQVVRGDSAAYFCASSPGSNTEAFFGQGTRLTVV.